This TCR beta chain was obtained from a study of T cells in Graves' hyperthyroidism and ophthalmopathy. Study at large: At initial diagnosis, before any treatment had begun, peripheral blood was obtained.

This clonotype occurred a few times. Subjects with ophthalmopathy showed a Clinical Activity Score no lower than 3, a NOSPECS grade no lower than 4, and a duration shorter than 3 months. Uncontrolled infections, other autoimmune diseases, pregnancy or lactation led to exclusion of patients. The study based diagnoses on clinical symptoms, serum thyroxine and TRAb, thyroid ultrasound and orbital computed tomography. Germline V gene lookup returns CDR1 DFQATT and CDR2 SNEGSKA (reference sequence). This CDR3 comprises 16 residues. V shed 0 bases and J 6 bases; nucleotides not matched to a gene: 7. Amplified regions were TCR beta CDR3 sequences from RNA transcripts. HTBI primers were the set used in a first-round RT-PCR of the TCR CDR3. In TCRdb, the multiplex PCR reads were re-called with MiXCR into one record per CDR3 protein. The table records hundreds of thousands of distinct CDR3 sequences, about a sixth of them present only once.

This sequence originates from a woman in her thirties or forties with Graves' ophthalmopathy. The chain couples TRBV20-1 to TRBJ1-6, with 8 bases fitting TRBD1. Sequencing was carried out using blood. CDR3 loop: CSARDSGGWGNSPLHF. DNA for the CDR3: TGCAGTGCTAGAGATTCAGGGGGCTGGGGTAATTCACCCCTCCACTTT.